One T cell receptor beta chain is described in this entry. Reverse transcription of about 0.5 to 1 ug RNA used random hexamers. TCRdb independently ran MiXCR on the immunoSEQ multiplex PCR reads; one entry per CDR3 protein. The table has 150,000 to 200,000 distinct CDR3 sequences, roughly 96% seen once; the top ten hold 0.15% to 0.2%. This record comes from a study of CD8 T cells in Susac syndrome. Trimming shortened V by 6 bases and J by 6 bases, and 9 bases separated the two germline ends. There are 11 residues in the CDR3. Germline values: CDR1 MDHEN, CDR2 SYDVKM. Material for sequencing was CD8+ T cells from PBMCs. The chain joins TRBV28 to TRBJ2-7, with D unclear. This clonotype originated in a human donor with multiple sclerosis. The CDR3 DNA sequence: TGTGCCAGCAGCCCCGGAGTCGAGCAGTACTTC. It is translated as CASSPGVEQYF.